This TCR beta chain was profiled in a study of identical twins. Study results and limitations: Whereas memory repertoires showed no such difference, abundant cord blood beta clonotypes carried fewer insertions. There was an excess of low generation probability in the out-of-frame alpha sequences that twins shared. Twins' surplus sharing was weaker for beta out-of-frame sequences.

In TCRdb, the 5' RACE reads were re-called with MiXCR into one record per CDR3 protein. Found here are 550,000 to 800,000 distinct CDR3 sequences, about 7.6% of them singletons; the top ten hold 1.6%. This CDR3 is built from 15 residues. This clonotype has a count of ten or more. Its cognate antigen is unknown. All donors were healthy Caucasians. These same data were also listed under a study on yellow fever vaccine responses in identical twins.

The chain is built from TRBV21-1 and TRBJ2-3; TRBD2 is the table's D call, not checked against the DNA. TRBV21-1 is given as a pseudogene. Sample: PBMCs. The sequence was obtained from a woman between 18 and 29 years old in good health. The CDR3 DNA sequence: TGTGCCAGCAGCAAGGGACTAGATTTGACAGATACGCAGTATTTT. Protein product: CASSKGLDLTDTQYF.